This TCR beta chain was profiled in a study of T-cell reconstitution after alpha-beta-depleted transplantation in children. Findings of the study overall: For some patients, TCRbeta diversity was high at day 60 because of recipient T cells and thymic progenitors that survived. From newly produced T cells came most of the T-cell counts and diversity one year after transplant. Several hundred rapidly expanded clones from non-depleted graft cells reportedly supplied alpha-beta T cells about two months post-transplant.

V shed 6 bases, J shed 2 bases, and the junction held 7 bases outside the gene matches. Germline CDR1 and CDR2: ENHRY and SYGVKD. This CDR3 contains 15 residues. This clonotype was seen only once. Its antigen is currently unknown. Preparation of the TCRbeta library was carried out with unique molecular identifiers. MiXCR, applied by TCRdb to the PCR reads, yields one record per CDR3 protein. The data contain some 300,000 distinct CDR3 sequences, roughly a tenth of them singletons. The TCR originated in a boy in the first two years of life with acute myeloid leukemia, due to receive a stem cell transplant. This chain uses TRBV10-3 with TRBJ2-3; 8 bases map to TRBD2. The sequenced sample was PBMCs, obtained before TCRalphabeta/CD19-depleted stem cell transplant. The CDR3 spells CAIRARRGDTDTQYF. In DNA form, the CDR3 reads TGTGCCATCAGGGCAAGGCGGGGGGACACAGATACGCAGTATTTT.